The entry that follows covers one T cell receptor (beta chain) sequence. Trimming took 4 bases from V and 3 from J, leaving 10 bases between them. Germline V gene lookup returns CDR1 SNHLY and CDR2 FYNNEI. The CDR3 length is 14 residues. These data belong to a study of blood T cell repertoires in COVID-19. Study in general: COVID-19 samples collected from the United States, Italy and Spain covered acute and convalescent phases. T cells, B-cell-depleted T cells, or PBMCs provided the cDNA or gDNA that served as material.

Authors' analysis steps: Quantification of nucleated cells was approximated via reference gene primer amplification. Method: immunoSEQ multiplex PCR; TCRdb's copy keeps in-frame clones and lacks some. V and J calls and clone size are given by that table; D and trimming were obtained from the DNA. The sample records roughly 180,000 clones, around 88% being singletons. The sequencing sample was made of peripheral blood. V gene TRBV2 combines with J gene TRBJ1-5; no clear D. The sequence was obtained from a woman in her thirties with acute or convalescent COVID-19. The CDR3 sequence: CASSGSGPNQPQHF. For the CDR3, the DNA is TGTGCCAGCAGTGGATCAGGCCCCAATCAGCCCCAGCATTTT.